The rows below give T cell receptor beta chains drawn from one sample of a study of T cell clonotyping in hematopoietic cell transplantation. The protocol was immunoSEQ multiplex PCR, while the TCRdb copy is restricted to in-frame clones and leaves out a portion. The sample contains approximately 14,000 clones, more than 75% of which appear only once. The starting material was PBMCs, obtained 100 days after allogeneic stem cell transplant. The receptors shown here come from a male patient between 50 and 60 years old who had an allogeneic stem cell transplant from an unrelated donor, so T cells may come from the graft donor. Some clones in this sample may be carry-over from other donors' samples. Both conserved end residues are part of each CDR3. Each record gives: CDR3 protein, CDR3 DNA, D gene, CDR3 length, J gene, V gene, clone size. D genes are given only for firm matches. Clone size, where shown, is once, few, many, or a class for clones that have expanded.

CAISALDRGLDEQFF,TGTGCCATCAGTGCCTTGGACAGGGGTTTGGATGAGCAGTTCTTC,TRBD1,15,TRBJ2-1,TRBV10-3,.
CASSGSGGSYEQYF,TGCGCCAGCAGTGGGAGCGGGGGATCCTACGAGCAGTACTTC,TRBD2,14,TRBJ2-7,TRBV5-1,once
CASSQDGTAGSGNTIYF,TGCGCCAGCAGCCAAGATGGGACAGCCGGCTCTGGAAACACCATATATTTT,TRBD1,17,TRBJ1-3,TRBV4-3,few
CASSPGTGSGTQYF,TGTGCCAGTAGCCCCGGGACAGGTAGCGGGACCCAGTACTTC,TRBD1,14,TRBJ2-5,TRBV19,.
CAISASDSYNEQFF,TGTGCCATCAGTGCTAGCGACTCCTACAATGAGCAGTTCTTC,.,14,TRBJ2-1,TRBV10-3,.
CASSKDPPTQYF,TGTGCCAGCAGCAAAGACCCCCCGACGCAGTATTTT,.,12,TRBJ2-3,TRBV5-4,.
CASSFGASGYGYTF,TGTGCCAGCAGTTTTGGGGCAAGCGGGTATGGCTACACCTTC,.,14,TRBJ1-2,TRBV28,.
CASSEAGEGSTDTQYF,TGTGCCAGCAGTGAAGCGGGGGAGGGGTCCACAGATACGCAGTATTTT,TRBD2,16,TRBJ2-3,TRBV2,.
CAWSVGGYTQYF,TGTGCCTGGAGTGTGGGGGGTTATACGCAGTATTTT,.,12,TRBJ2-3,TRBV30,few
CASNRESGRNSGYTF,TGTGCCAGCAATAGGGAGTCCGGCAGAAACTCTGGCTACACCTTC,.,15,TRBJ1-2,TRBV2,.
CASRISGSRHYNEQFF,TGTGCCAGCAGGATAAGCGGGAGTCGACACTACAATGAGCAGTTCTTC,TRBD2,16,TRBJ2-1,TRBV7-8,.
CAWTRGTEAFF,TGTGCCTGGACCAGGGGGACTGAAGCTTTCTTT,TRBD1,11,TRBJ1-1,TRBV30,.
CASSQNPGTGWDYEQYF,TGTGCCAGCAGCCAAAATCCCGGGACAGGTTGGGATTACGAGCAGTACTTC,TRBD1,17,TRBJ2-7,TRBV5-6,.
CASSGTGVAATSTGELFF,TGCGCCAGCAGCGGCACAGGAGTGGCCGCGACGAGCACCGGGGAGCTGTTTTTT,.,18,TRBJ2-2,TRBV5-1,once
CASSATGTIGEQFF,TGTGCCAGCAGTGCAACCGGGACAATCGGTGAGCAGTTCTTC,.,14,TRBJ2-1,TRBV25-1,few
CASSEGQGPPETQYF,TGTGCCAGCAGTGAAGGGCAGGGACCCCCCGAGACCCAGTACTTC,.,15,TRBJ2-5,TRBV2,.
CSVDGGRNEQFF,TGCAGCGTTGATGGAGGGAGGAATGAGCAGTTCTTC,.,12,TRBJ2-1,TRBV29-1,.
CASSLRTGLGYTF,TGTGCCAGCAGTCTGAGGACAGGGCTTGGCTACACCTTC,TRBD1,13,TRBJ1-2,TRBV27,.
CASNRDNYGYTF,TGTGCCAGCAACCGCGATAACTATGGCTACACCTTC,.,12,TRBJ1-2,TRBV9,.
CASSWARDPAVFF,TGTGCCAGCAGCTGGGCCCGGGACCCTGCGGTCTTCTTT,.,13,TRBJ1-1,TRBV5-4,.
CASSLGQGFNEQFF,TGTGCCAGCAGCTTAGGGCAGGGTTTCAATGAGCAGTTCTTC,.,14,TRBJ2-1,TRBV7-9,.
CASSEYGGGGTEAFF,TGTGCCAGTAGTGAATACGGGGGGGGCGGAACTGAAGCTTTCTTT,.,15,TRBJ1-1,TRBV19,.
CASSLGTGGPNYGYTF,TGTGCCAGCAGCTTGGGAACAGGGGGCCCTAACTATGGCTACACCTTC,TRBD1,16,TRBJ1-2,TRBV5-4,.
CASSPWVDYGYTF,TGTGCCAGCAGTCCCTGGGTGGACTATGGCTACACCTTC,.,13,TRBJ1-2,TRBV27,.
CASSVDSGGLRELFF,TGTGCCAGCAGCGTAGACAGCGGGGGGCTGCGGGAGCTGTTTTTT,TRBD2,15,TRBJ2-2,TRBV9,.
CATSRDRGDGYTF,TGTGCCACCAGCAGAGATCGGGGGGATGGCTACACCTTC,.,13,TRBJ1-2,TRBV15,.
CASKRVSYNEQFF,TGTGCCAGCAAACGAGTATCCTACAATGAGCAGTTCTTC,.,13,TRBJ2-1,TRBV11-2,.
CASSLVGDSYNEQFF,TGCGCCAGCAGCTTGGTAGGGGATTCCTACAATGAGCAGTTCTTC,.,15,TRBJ2-1,TRBV5-1,.
CASRLTGGASTEAFF,TGTGCCAGCAGACTGACAGGGGGCGCGAGCACTGAAGCTTTCTTT,TRBD1,15,TRBJ1-1,TRBV27,.
CAWAYGYGYTF,TGTGCCTGGGCCTATGGCTATGGCTACACCTTC,.,11,TRBJ1-2,TRBV30,.
CASGDGVQFF,TGTGCCAGCGGGGACGGCGTGCAGTTCTTC,.,10,TRBJ2-1,TRBV28,.
CASSLAKSGNTIYF,TGTGCCAGCAGCTTAGCGAAATCAGGAAACACCATATATTTT,.,14,TRBJ1-3,TRBV7-2,few
CASSPGTGGVVDTQYF,TGTGCCAGCAGCCCCGGGACAGGGGGCGTCGTAGATACGCAGTATTTT,TRBD1,16,TRBJ2-3,TRBV11-2,.
CASSVAGTSGYEQYF,TGTGCCAGCAGCGTAGCCGGGACTAGCGGCTACGAGCAGTACTTC,TRBD2,15,TRBJ2-7,TRBV9,.
CASRTGRDYGYTF,TGTGCCTCCCGGACAGGGCGGGACTATGGCTACACCTTC,TRBD1,13,TRBJ1-2,TRBV30,.
CAISYTLSDTQYF,TGTGCCATCTCATATACCTTATCAGATACGCAGTATTTT,.,13,TRBJ2-3,TRBV10-3,.
CASRPGQGDYGYTF,TGTGCCAGCAGACCCGGACAGGGGGACTATGGCTACACCTTC,TRBD1,14,TRBJ1-2,TRBV5-6,.
CASKVLSNTEAFF,TGTGCCAGTAAAGTCCTATCGAACACTGAAGCTTTCTTT,.,13,TRBJ1-1,TRBV2,.
CASSLTGGIGSGNIIYF,TGTGCCAGCAGCCTCACGGGGGGGATAGGGTCTGGAAACATCATATATTTT,.,17,TRBJ1-3,TRBV7-3,once
CASSLSVDTEAFF,TGTGCCAGCAGCTTATCGGTGGACACTGAAGCTTTCTTT,.,13,TRBJ1-1,TRBV7-3,few
CASSFQGYSNQPQHF,TGTGCCAGCAGCTTCCAGGGCTATAGCAATCAGCCCCAGCATTTT,.,15,TRBJ1-5,TRBV4-2,.
CASGAWASSGANVLTF,TGTGCCAGTGGGGCTTGGGCCAGCTCTGGGGCCAACGTCCTGACTTTC,.,16,TRBJ2-6,TRBV19,.
CASSLNRGIGYEQYF,TGTGCCAGCAGCCTAAATAGAGGGATCGGCTACGAGCAGTACTTC,.,15,TRBJ2-7,TRBV7-6,.
CASSQGYTGELFF,TGTGCCAGCAGCCAAGGGTACACCGGGGAGCTGTTTTTT,.,13,TRBJ2-2,TRBV14,.